Detailed here is one T cell receptor (beta chain). The antigen is not known. TCRdb recomputed calls from the RT-PCR reads with MiXCR, one row per CDR3 protein. Of 650,000 to 800,000 distinct CDR3 sequences listed, around 13% are singletons. The entry originates in a study of response to subunit inactivated influenza vaccine. Study-level findings and limits: Few new T cells, the authors suggested, are recruited by each seasonal influenza vaccination.

This CDR3 comprises 14 residues. Germline values: CDR1 SQVTM, CDR2 ANQGSEA. V lost 2 bases and J 1 base, leaving 8 bases between the germline ends. The clonotype originates from a middle-aged man who received an inactivated influenza vaccine. Here the sequenced sample was PBMCs from blood, taken 14 to 15 days before vaccination. The J gene is TRBJ2-2, the V gene TRBV29-1; D possibly corresponds to TRBD2 (6 bases). This CDR3 reads CSVESSGNTGELFF. The CDR3 nucleotides read TGCAGCGTTGAAAGTAGCGGGAACACCGGGGAGCTGTTTTTT.